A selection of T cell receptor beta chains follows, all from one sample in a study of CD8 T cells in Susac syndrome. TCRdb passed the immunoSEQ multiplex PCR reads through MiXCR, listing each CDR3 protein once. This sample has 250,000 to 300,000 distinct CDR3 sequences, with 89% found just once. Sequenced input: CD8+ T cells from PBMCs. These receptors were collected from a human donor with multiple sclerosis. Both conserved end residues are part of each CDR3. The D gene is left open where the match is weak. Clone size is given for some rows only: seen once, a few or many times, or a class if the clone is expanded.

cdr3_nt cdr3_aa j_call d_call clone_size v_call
TGTGCCACTATTGGGGGAGGGGAAGCTTTCTTT CATIGGGEAFF TRBJ1-1 NA NA TRBV7-9
TGTGCCAGCAGCCAAGGGGGAGGGACTGAAGCTTTCTTT CASSQGGGTEAFF TRBJ1-1 NA NA TRBV7-3
TGTGCCAGCGGACTCCAAGAGGACAGTGAAGGGGTCTACAATGAGCAGTTCTTC CASGLQEDSEGVYNEQFF TRBJ2-1 NA NA TRBV9
TGTGCCAGCAGTTTGGATCAGGGAATGCGCTACGAGCAGTACTTC CASSLDQGMRYEQYF TRBJ2-7 NA NA TRBV12-3/TRBV12-4
TGTGCCAGCAGCTCGGAGGGGGAGCTGTTTTTT CASSSEGELFF TRBJ2-2 NA NA TRBV7-9
TGTGCCAGCAGTCTAGGGCGGGGGCCCTTATACGAGCAGTACTTC CASSLGRGPLYEQYF TRBJ2-7 NA NA TRBV28
TGTGCCAGCAGCTTCGAGACTGACACCTACGAGCAGTACTTC CASSFETDTYEQYF TRBJ2-7 NA NA TRBV5-6
TGTGCCAGCAGTTTAGGGTTTGCGATTAATGAGCAGTTCTTC CASSLGFAINEQFF TRBJ2-1 NA NA TRBV12-3/TRBV12-4
TGCAGCGTTGACGATGGGGGCTCGGCCGCGGGTGCTCCCTATGGCTACACCTTC CSVDDGGSAAGAPYGYTF TRBJ1-2 NA few TRBV29-1
TGTGCCAGCAGCGTAGATGGCAGGCCTTACGAGCAGTACTTC CASSVDGRPYEQYF TRBJ2-7 NA NA TRBV9
TGTGCCAGCAGTTTTGTGACAAGGGGGTGGGCCATAGCCAAAAACATTCAGTACTTC CASSFVTRGWAIAKNIQYF TRBJ2-4 NA NA TRBV28
TGTGCCAGCAGCCAAGAGTGGACCAATCAGCCCCAGCATTTT CASSQEWTNQPQHF TRBJ1-5 NA NA TRBV4-2
TGTGCCAGCAGCGAAGCGGGGGCGAACGAGCAGTACTTC CASSEAGANEQYF TRBJ2-7 TRBD2 NA TRBV7-9
TGCGCCAGCAGCCAAGGGGGCGGTTTAAACACCATATATTTT CASSQGGGLNTIYF TRBJ1-3 NA NA TRBV4-3
TGTGCCAGTACCAACTCCCCGGGACAGGGGGCTATGAATGAGCAGTTCTTC CASTNSPGQGAMNEQFF TRBJ2-1 TRBD1 NA TRBV19
TGTGCCAGCAGCCGAGGACCGCGGTCGTCCCCAACTAATGAAAAACTGTTTTTT CASSRGPRSSPTNEKLFF TRBJ1-4 NA NA TRBV27
TGTGCCACCAGTGTTGGCGGGGGGCCCGATGAGCAGTTCTTC CATSVGGGPDEQFF TRBJ2-1 TRBD2 once TRBV24-1
TGTGCCAGCAGCTTAACGGGGGCAGGGCCCCAGCATTTT CASSLTGAGPQHF TRBJ1-5 NA NA TRBV7-3
TGTGCCAGTAGTACCCGGGACAGTTACGAGCAGTACTTC CASSTRDSYEQYF TRBJ2-7 TRBD1 NA TRBV19
TGTGCCAGCAGCACGGACAGGGCTTCCTACGAGCAGTACTTC CASSTDRASYEQYF TRBJ2-7 TRBD1 NA TRBV7-6
TGCAGTGCTAGCCCCTGGGGGGAGCGGAACTACAATGAGCAGTTCTTC CSASPWGERNYNEQFF TRBJ2-1 NA NA TRBV20-1
TGTGCCAGCAGTTTTTGGAGCGGGAGGATTGGGAATGAGCAGTTCTTC CASSFWSGRIGNEQFF TRBJ2-1 TRBD2 NA TRBV6-2/TRBV6-3
TGTGCCAGCTCCCGGCTTGGGGACACCGGGGAGCTGTTTTTT CASSRLGDTGELFF TRBJ2-2 NA few TRBV7-2
TGTGCCTGGAGTGTAGGGCGGATCTACGAGCAGTACTTC CAWSVGRIYEQYF TRBJ2-7 NA NA TRBV30
TGTGCCAGTGCTAGCGGGGGAGTCAATGAGCAGTTCTTC CASASGGVNEQFF TRBJ2-1 TRBD2 NA TRBV19
TGTGCCAGCAGCCGGCAGAACAGGGGTTCGCTAGCTAACTATGGCTACACCTTC CASSRQNRGSLANYGYTF TRBJ1-2 TRBD1 NA TRBV4-2
TGCAGCGTTGACTCGGGGCAGCGGGAGACCCAGTACTTC CSVDSGQRETQYF TRBJ2-5 NA NA TRBV29-1
TGTGCCAGCAGTGAAGCAGGGGATATCTACGAGCAGTACTTC CASSEAGDIYEQYF TRBJ2-7 NA NA TRBV6-1
TGTGCCTGGAGGGGACTAGCGGAAGAGCAGTTCTTC CAWRGLAEEQFF TRBJ2-1 TRBD2 once TRBV30
TGTGCCAGCAGTGAACAGGCCATGACCTACGAGCAGTACTTC CASSEQAMTYEQYF TRBJ2-7 NA NA TRBV25-1
TGTGCCAGCAGTTTAAATGCGCCCAGCCACAATGAGCAGTTCTTC CASSLNAPSHNEQFF TRBJ2-1 NA NA TRBV12-3/TRBV12-4
TGTGCCAGCAGTGACTCCACGGAGGGTGGCACAGATACGCAGTATTTT CASSDSTEGGTDTQYF TRBJ2-3 NA few TRBV6-4
TGTGCCAGCAGTGGGGCAGGCCTTCACCGCTACGAGCAGTACTTC CASSGAGLHRYEQYF TRBJ2-7 NA once TRBV28
TGTGCCAGTAATTGGGCAGGGGCTGAAGCTTTCTTT CASNWAGAEAFF TRBJ1-1 NA NA TRBV19
TGTGCCTCAAGGTCGGTGGATGAGCAGTACTTC CASRSVDEQYF TRBJ2-7 NA NA TRBV7-2
TGTGCCAGCAGCCAGATGGGGGAAACCTACGAGCAGTACTTC CASSQMGETYEQYF TRBJ2-7 NA NA TRBV11-2
TGTGCCACCAGCCCCGGGGTAGCGGGAGCCTACGAGCAGTACTTC CATSPGVAGAYEQYF TRBJ2-7 TRBD2 NA TRBV15
TGTGCCAGCAGTGACGGTAGCTCAAGCACCGGGGAGCTGTTTTTT CASSDGSSSTGELFF TRBJ2-2 NA few TRBV6-1
TGTGCCAGCAGATCAGATAGCTCCTATAATTCACCCCTCCACTTT CASRSDSSYNSPLHF TRBJ1-6 NA few TRBV6-1
TGTGCCAGCAGCGTTTTTGCGGGTGGCTTCGAGACCCAGTACTTC CASSVFAGGFETQYF TRBJ2-5 NA NA TRBV9
TGTGCCAGCAGTTCCGGACTATCCTACGAGCAGTACTTC CASSSGLSYEQYF TRBJ2-7 NA NA TRBV19
TGTGCCTCCCGAGGGACAGGGGCATGGAATGGCTACACCTTC CASRGTGAWNGYTF TRBJ1-2 TRBD1 NA TRBV6-6
TGTGCCAGCAGCCAAACGACAGGGGTCATAGAGCCCCAGCATTTT CASSQTTGVIEPQHF TRBJ1-5 TRBD1 NA TRBV3-1
TGCAGCGTTGAATTCTTGGCCGGGGAGCTGTTTTTT CSVEFLAGELFF TRBJ2-2 NA NA TRBV29-1
TGTGCCAGCAGCCCCACTGTCCCCATAAACACCGGGGAGCTGTTTTTT CASSPTVPINTGELFF TRBJ2-2 NA NA TRBV9
TGTGCCAGTAGTATCTGGGGACAAGGCGACGGCTACACCTTC CASSIWGQGDGYTF TRBJ1-2 NA NA TRBV19
TGTGCCAGCAGTTTATTACCTAAAGGACTAGCGGGAGGTAATGAGCAGTTCTTC CASSLLPKGLAGGNEQFF TRBJ2-1 TRBD2 NA TRBV12-3/TRBV12-4
TGCAGTGCTAGAGATGAGGGCAGGGAGGACAATCAGCCCCAGCATTTT CSARDEGREDNQPQHF TRBJ1-5 NA NA TRBV20-1
TGTGCCAGCAGTTACTTCGCGGGACTAGCATCCGAGCAGTACTTC CASSYFAGLASEQYF TRBJ2-7 TRBD2 NA TRBV6-2/TRBV6-3
TGTGCCAGCAGCTTGGCTACAGGGTTCTACGAGCAGTACTTC CASSLATGFYEQYF TRBJ2-7 NA NA TRBV5-5
TGTGCCAGCAGCTTAGGCCCCTTTTACGATGGCTACACCTTC CASSLGPFYDGYTF TRBJ1-2 NA NA TRBV7-9
TGCGCCAGCTCCGGGGGGAGTGGGTACGAGCAGTACTTC CASSGGSGYEQYF TRBJ2-7 TRBD2 NA TRBV5-1
TGTGCCAGCAGTTTATCGGGATTTAACTATGGCTACACCTTC CASSLSGFNYGYTF TRBJ1-2 NA NA TRBV27
TGCAGCGTTTTTGGACCCGGGGCCGGGGAGCTGTTTTTT CSVFGPGAGELFF TRBJ2-2 NA NA TRBV29-1